These 8 T cell receptor beta chains were sequenced from one sample in a study of post-analysis software for immune sequencing data. Study findings and constraints: A handful of TRBV segments were significantly more frequent in patients than in controls. TRBV5-6, TRBV5-1 and TRBV20-1 were among these segments.

The antigens for these receptors are not known. Tagging with unique molecular identifiers was a feature of the TCR beta cDNA libraries. TCRdb re-derived calls from the PCR reads in MiXCR, one entry per CDR3 protein. The table has 820,000 or so distinct CDR3 sequences, 53% seen once. Sequencing was done on a sample of blood. The receptor source for this set is a girl between 10 and 17 years old with multiple sclerosis.

This clonotype was detected only a few times. The rearrangement links TRBV3-1 to TRBJ2-3, with 7 bases aligning to TRBD2. V gave up 2 bases and J gave up 4 bases; unmatched junction bases: 3. The CDR3 covers 14 residues. CDR1 LGHDT and CDR2 YNNKEL come from the germline V gene (reference sequence). This CDR3 is CASSQRGGADTQYF. Written as DNA, the CDR3 is TGTGCCAGCAGCCAAAGGGGAGGGGCAGATACGCAGTATTTT.

In its sample, this clonotype was seen a few times. V is TRBV29-1 and J is TRBJ2-7; 11 positions agree with TRBD2. The V and J ends lost 4 bases and 8 bases, in that order; junction bases with no gene match: 4. Germline V gene data show CDR1 as SQVTM and CDR2 as ANQGSEA. This CDR3 spans 12 amino acids. CDR3 protein: CSVALAGAKQYF. In DNA, the CDR3 is TGCAGCGTTGCACTAGCGGGAGCAAAGCAGTACTTC.

The J gene is TRBJ1-1, the V gene TRBV4-1; D is ambiguous. The germline CDR1 and CDR2 sequences are MGHRA and YSYEKL. The CDR3 is 16 residues long. Deletions cut 0 bases from V and 4 bases from J, with 15 bases between. The chain's CDR3 is CASSQDPGDRGTEAFF. CDR3 bases: TGCGCCAGCAGCCAAGACCCTGGTGACCGCGGCACTGAAGCTTTCTTT.

The chain recombines TRBV20-1 with TRBJ2-3; D possibly uses TRBD1 or TRBD2 (5 bases each). The CDR3 has 19 amino acids. Between the trimmed V and J ends, which lost 0 bases and 7 bases, there was a span of 29 bases. Germline lookup yields CDR1 DFQATT and CDR2 SNEGSKA (reference sequence). The CDR3 DNA reads as TGCAGTGCTAGAGATCGAGGGCGGACACGACCCTATGAGGAAAATACGCAGTATTTT. It yields the protein CSARDRGRTRPYEENTQYF.

The chain couples TRBV20-1 to TRBJ2-7; TRBD1 aligns across 7 bases. V shed 2 bases and J 2 bases; nucleotides not matched to a gene: 9. The CDR3 runs to 15 residues. The germline V gene has CDR1 DFQATT and CDR2 SNEGSKA (reference sequence). CDR3 region: CSARSRQGSPYEQYF. The CDR3 coding sequence is TGCAGTGCTAGATCCCGACAGGGTTCCCCCTACGAGCAGTACTTC.

V and J are TRBV15 and TRBJ1-5; maybe TRBD1 (5 bases). The germline V gene encodes CDR1 LNHNV and CDR2 YYDKDF (reference sequence). The length of the CDR3 is 13 residues. Trimming removed 6 bases at V and 7 bases at J, with 13 bases between. The CDR3 region is CATSGGDGQPQHF. In nucleotides, the CDR3 is TGTGCCACCAGTGGGGGTGACGGGCAGCCCCAGCATTTT.

The chain combines TRBV29-1 with TRBJ1-2; D uncertain. Trimming left V 3 bases short and J 5 bases short, with 10 bases between. Germline CDR1 reads SQVTM; CDR2 reads ANQGSEA. The CDR3 length is 12 residues. The CDR3 region is CSVEGDLYGYTF. In DNA form, the CDR3 reads TGCAGCGTTGAGGGTGACCTTTATGGCTACACCTTC.

This rearrangement joins TRBV7-9 to TRBJ2-3, with unresolved D. Germline CDR1 reads SEHNR; CDR2 reads FQNEAQ (reference sequence). The length of the CDR3 is 12 residues. The V end lost 5 bases, the J end lost 4 bases, and 7 bases lay between the germline ends. CDR3 sequence (DNA): TGTGCCAGCAGCGGATATTCAGATACGCAGTATTTT. It yields the protein CASSGYSDTQYF.